The 15 T cell receptor beta chains below all came from one sample that was sequenced in a study of T-cell reconstitution after alpha-beta-depleted transplantation in children. The library targeted TCRbeta and was prepared with unique molecular identifiers. TCRdb passed the PCR reads through MiXCR, listing each CDR3 protein once. The repertoire holds about 980,000 distinct CDR3 sequences, with 25% to 30% as singletons. This specimen was PBMCs, mostly from graft donor cells, taken 360 days after TCRalphabeta/CD19-depleted stem cell transplant. The receptors derive from a boy younger than two who had a stem cell transplant for SCID, so the T cells may come from the graft donor.

A few counts support this clonotype. The chain has TRBV27 and TRBJ1-1; D uncertain. V lost 0 bases and J lost 1, with 12 bases in between. This CDR3 region has 16 residues. The V gene's germline CDR1 is MNHEY and CDR2 SMNVEV (reference sequence). CDR3 nucleotide sequence: TGTGCCAGCAGTTTATCCTATGCCCAAGGGAACACTGAAGCTTTCTTT. Translated: CASSLSYAQGNTEAFF.

This clonotype was observed a few times. The rearrangement links TRBV6-1 to TRBJ2-1; tentatively, D is TRBD2 (5 bases). The V and J ends lost 4 bases and 7 bases respectively, with 14 bases between them. CDR1 is MNHNS, CDR2 SASEGT, per germline. CDR3 length: 14 residues. In nucleotides, the CDR3 is TGTGCCAGCAGTGGACTATCATTGGGGAATGAGCAGTTCTTC. Residues: CASSGLSLGNEQFF.

This clonotype came up a few times. The chain recombines TRBV5-1 with TRBJ1-1; tentatively, D is TRBD1 (6 bases). CDR1 and CDR2 from the germline V gene are SGHRS and YFSETQ. The length of the CDR3 is 15 residues. V was shortened by 0 bases and J by 0 bases, with 9 bases between the two germline ends. The CDR3 bases are TGCGCCAGCAGCTTGGAGGCAGGGGTGAACACTGAAGCTTTCTTT. As protein: CASSLEAGVNTEAFF.

V is TRBV15 and J is TRBJ2-7, with 9 bases lining up with TRBD2. The germline gives CDR1 LNHNV, CDR2 YYDKDF (reference sequence). The CDR3 spans 14 residues. V dropped 3 bases and J dropped 2; count of bases not matched to a gene: 2. The CDR3 region has the DNA TGTGCCACCAGCAGTGGACTAGCGACCTACGAGCAGTACTTC. This codes for CATSSGLATYEQYF. Drawing the rest from reference TRBV15 and TRBJ2-7, the complete variable domain is DAMVIQNPRYQVTQFGKPVTLSCSQTLNHNVMYWYQQKSSQAPKLLFHYYDKDFNNEADTPDNFQSRRPNTSFCFLDIRSPGLGDTAMYLCATSSGLATYEQYFGPGTRLTVT.

This clonotype has just a few counts. This chain connects TRBV5-1 to TRBJ2-7; TRBD1 matches at 10 bases. The CDR3 runs 16 residues. Germline V gene sequence: CDR1 SGHRS, CDR2 YFSETQ. The trim removed 4 bases at V and 4 bases at J, leaving 11 bases unmatched. The CDR3 DNA follows: TGCGCCAGCAGCGAAGCTACCGGGACAGGGGCTTACGAGCAGTACTTC. It specifies CASSEATGTGAYEQYF. Drawing the rest from reference TRBV5-1 and TRBJ2-7, the complete variable domain is KAGVTQTPRYLIKTRGQQVTLSCSPISGHRSVSWYQQTPGQGLQFLFEYFSETQRNKGNFPGRFSGRQFSNSRSEMNVSTLELGDSALYLCASSEATGTGAYEQYFGPGTRLTVT.

The V and J genes are TRBV4-2 and TRBJ2-3, with D perhaps matching TRBD2 (6 bases). There are 16 residues in the CDR3. With 0 bases removed from V and 4 bases from J, the gap between germline ends came to 14 bases. Germline assignment: CDR1 LGHNA and CDR2 YNFKEQ. In nucleotides, the CDR3 is TGTGCCAGCAGCCAAGAGGCGAGACTAGTTGCAGATACGCAGTATTTT. This sequence encodes CASSQEARLVADTQYF.

This clonotype was observed a few times. The chain is built from TRBV11-2 and TRBJ2-1, with 10 bases lining up with TRBD1. The J segment lost 15 bases and the V segment lost 2 bases, leaving 10 bases of the junction unmatched. Per germline, CDR1 SGHAT and CDR2 FQNNGV. This CDR3 spans 14 amino acids. CDR3 bases: TGTGCCAGCAGCTTACCAGGACAGGGGGTTCTTCCGTTCTTC. The encoded protein is CASSLPGQGVLPFF.

The chain uses TRBV5-1 and TRBJ1-1, with D maybe TRBD1 (6 bases). Germline CDR1 and CDR2: SGHRS and YFSETQ. V was shortened by 2 bases and J by 5 bases, with 16 bases between the two germline ends. CDR3 length equals 15 residues. CDR3: CASSFSPGEPTEAFF. CDR3 sequence (DNA): TGCGCCAGCAGCTTCTCTCCAGGGGAGCCGACTGAAGCTTTCTTT.

This sequence joins TRBV20-1 and TRBJ2-5; D gene unclear. This CDR3 is built from 13 residues. Deletions cut 5 bases from V and 1 base from J, with 11 bases between. Germline assignment: CDR1 DFQATT and CDR2 SNEGSKA (reference sequence). CDR3 DNA: TGCAGTGCTGTAGACCCCATCCAAGAGACCCAGTACTTC. Protein product: CSAVDPIQETQYF.

The J gene is TRBJ2-7, the V gene TRBV28, with 8 bases fitting TRBD1. V gave up 2 bases and J gave up 0 bases; unmatched junction bases: 6. The CDR3 length is 16 residues. Germline V gene lookup returns CDR1 MDHEN and CDR2 SYDVKM. The CDR3 sequence: CASSLGLDRASYEQYF. CDR3 in DNA: TGTGCCAGCAGTTTAGGGTTGGACAGGGCCTCCTACGAGCAGTACTTC.

The chain joins TRBV20-1 to TRBJ2-5, with D tentatively TRBD1 or TRBD2 (5 bases each). Germline CDR1 is DFQATT and CDR2 is SNEGSKA (reference sequence). This CDR3 has 13 residues. V was clipped by 3 bases and J by 7 bases, with 15 bases between them. CDR3 sequence (DNA): TGCAGTGCTAGGACGGGGACCACATGGACCCAGTACTTC. Translation gives CSARTGTTWTQYF.

Written as DNA, the CDR3 is TGTGCCACCAGCAGAGGGACAGCCATCACAGATACGCAGTATTTT. Amino acid sequence: CATSRGTAITDTQYF. J is TRBJ2-3 and V is TRBV15; D is perhaps TRBD1 (6 bases). V gave up 1 base and J gave up 2 bases, with 10 bases separating them. Germline CDR1 and CDR2: LNHNV and YYDKDF (reference sequence). The CDR3 runs 15 residues. Drawing the rest from reference TRBV15 and TRBJ2-3, the complete variable domain is DAMVIQNPRYQVTQFGKPVTLSCSQTLNHNVMYWYQQKSSQAPKLLFHYYDKDFNNEADTPDNFQSRRPNTSFCFLDIRSPGLGDTAMYLCATSRGTAITDTQYFGPGTRLTVL.

This clonotype turned up a few times. The chain employs TRBV5-1 and TRBJ2-1, with D perhaps matching TRBD2 (6 bases). CDR1 is SGHRS, CDR2 YFSETQ, per germline. The V and J ends lost 0 bases and 9 bases respectively, with 13 bases between them. The CDR3 is made up of 14 amino acids. The CDR3 DNA sequence: TGCGCCAGCAGCTTGGGGACTCTAGCGCTTGAGCAGTTCTTC. Translated, it gives CASSLGTLALEQFF.

This chain joins TRBV5-1 and TRBJ2-5; no clear D gene. Trimming left V 0 bases short and J 6 bases short, with 15 bases between. CDR1 SGHRS and CDR2 YFSETQ come from the germline V gene. This CDR3 contains 15 residues. CDR3 in amino acids: CASSLGVQAEKTQYF. As DNA, the CDR3 is TGCGCCAGCAGCTTGGGTGTGCAGGCCGAGAAGACCCAGTACTTC.

This clonotype was observed once. The conserved phenylalanine or tryptophan is not found at the CDR3 terminus, so this likely reflects a read error. The genes are TRBV6-1 and TRBJ2-7, with TRBD1 matching 8 bases. CDR3 length: 14 residues. Looked up from germline, CDR1 is MNHNS and CDR2 is SASEGT. J lost 5 bases, V lost 6 bases, and 9 bases had no gene match. In DNA, the CDR3 is TGTGCCAGCAGAAAAGGGACAGGTCTCCACGAGCAGTACTCC. This sequence encodes CASRKGTGLHEQYS.